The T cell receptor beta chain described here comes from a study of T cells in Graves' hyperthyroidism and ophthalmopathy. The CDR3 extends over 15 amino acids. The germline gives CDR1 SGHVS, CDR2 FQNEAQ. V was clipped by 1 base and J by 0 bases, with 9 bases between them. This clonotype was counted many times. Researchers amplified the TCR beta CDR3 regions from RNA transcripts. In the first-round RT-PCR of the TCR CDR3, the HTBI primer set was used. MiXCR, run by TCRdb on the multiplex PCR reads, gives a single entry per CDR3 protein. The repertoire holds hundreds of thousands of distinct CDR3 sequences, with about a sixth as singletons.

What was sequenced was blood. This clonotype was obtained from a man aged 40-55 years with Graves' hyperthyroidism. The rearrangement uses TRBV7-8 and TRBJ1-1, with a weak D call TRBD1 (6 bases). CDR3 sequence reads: CASSLVGGMNTEAFF. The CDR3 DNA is TGTGCCAGCAGCTTAGTAGGGGGAATGAACACTGAAGCTTTCTTT.